The 4 T cell receptor beta chains in this list originate from one sample, sequenced in a study of human T cells and chemical hapten exposure. In TCRdb, the RACE reads were re-called with MiXCR into one record per CDR3 protein. The table has a few hundred thousand distinct CDR3 sequences, around 6% seen once. Time point here: patch test 2, 6 weeks after DPC sensitization. Treatment: therapeutic diphenylcyclopropenone sensitization with weekly scalp DPC. The source material was whole blood, sampled in connection with sensitization to the hapten diphenylcyclopropenone (DPC). The receptors stem from a woman between 18 and 30 years old with alopecia areata. Some clones in this sample may be carry-over from other donors' samples.

The chain carries TRBV27 and TRBJ1-2, with 7 nucleotides matching TRBD1. CDR1 is MNHEY and CDR2 is SMNVEV in the germline V gene (reference sequence). There are 14 residues in the CDR3. J lost 12 bases, V lost 0 bases, and 10 bases had no gene match. CDR3 loop: CASSLSGGQRHHTF. The CDR3 region has the DNA TGTGCCAGCAGTTTATCAGGGGGACAGCGTCATCACACCTTC.

The chain links TRBV7-3 to TRBJ2-5; TRBD1 might be the D (5 bases). The CDR3 extends over 14 amino acids. From germline, CDR1 is SGHTA and CDR2 FQGTGA. V lost 1 base and J 4 bases, leaving 10 bases between the germline ends. CDR3: CASSLNTGPETQYF. The CDR3 DNA reads TGTGCCAGCAGCTTAAACACAGGACCAGAGACCCAGTACTTC.

This clonotype occurred many times. The chain recombines TRBV20-1 with TRBJ2-3; TRBD1 might be the D (5 bases). The V end was cut by 5 bases, the J end by 2 bases, with 17 bases between. Germline values: CDR1 DFQATT, CDR2 SNEGSKA (reference sequence). CDR3 length equals 15 residues. The CDR3 DNA follows: TGCAGTGCTCCGCAAGACAGTTTAAACACAGATACGCAGTATTTT. It translates to CSAPQDSLNTDTQYF.

This clonotype was counted between two and nine times. V and J are TRBV7-3 and TRBJ1-5, with D hard to call. The V and J ends lost 1 base and 1 base respectively, with 5 bases between them. The CDR3 is 14 amino acids. CDR1 is SGHTA, CDR2 FQGTGA, per germline. CDR3 DNA: TGTGCCAGCAGCTTAAGCAGCAGCAATCAGCCCCAGCATTTT. It is translated as CASSLSSSNQPQHF.